The 13 T cell receptor beta chains reported below all come from one sample, sequenced in a study of blood T cell repertoires in COVID-19 (dated by TCRdb to about 2020). Library construction relied on the immunoSEQ multiplex PCR assay. Imported from immuneACCESS, the table was reduced by TCRdb to in-frame sequences with V and J called. These copies leave out some clones; in studies compared against another copy, an unresolved V gene accounts for under half, and the cause of the remainder is not known. Here the sample has 95,000 to 100,000 clones; over 70% occur a single time. The ten largest clones add up to over 8.5% of the sample. Sequenced material: peripheral blood. All receptors come from an elderly woman with acute or convalescent COVID-19.

V and J are TRBV7-8 and TRBJ2-3; 12 nucleotides line up with TRBD2. Germline V gives CDR1 SGHVS, CDR2 FQNEAQ. With V trimmed by 1 base and J by 1 base, 6 bases remained unmatched. The CDR3 is made up of 18 amino acids. In DNA form, the CDR3 reads TGTGCCAGCAGCTTAGGCCTAGCGGGGGGGCGGGGCACAGATACGCAGTATTTT. This encodes CASSLGLAGGRGTDTQYF.

The V call is TRBV3-1 (or the pseudogene TRBV3-2), the J call TRBJ1-3, with TRBD1 identical over 8 bases. V was clipped by 4 bases and J by 0 bases; unmatched bases: 5. The CDR3 contains 16 residues. Germline V lookup: CDR1 LGHDT, CDR2 YNNKEL (reference sequence). The chain's CDR3 is CASSRKQGVSGNTIYF. In DNA form, the CDR3 reads TGTGCCAGCAGCCGAAAACAGGGGGTCTCTGGAAACACCATATATTTT.

The chain carries TRBV2 and TRBJ1-1, with 7 positions matching TRBD1. The CDR3 loop spans 13 amino acids. Per the germline V gene, CDR1 is SNHLY and CDR2 is FYNNEI. V gave up 9 bases and J gave up 5 bases; unmatched junction bases: 9. The CDR3 DNA reads as TGTGCCAGTTCCAAGGGGGCTGGGACTGAAGCTTTCTTT. Amino acids: CASSKGAGTEAFF. The full variable domain, rest sourced from reference TRBV2 and TRBJ1-1, is EPEVTQTPSHQVTQMGQEVILRCVPISNHLYFYWYRQILGQKVEFLVSFYNNEISEKSEIFDDQFSVERPDGSNFTLKIRSTKLEDSAMYFCASSKGAGTEAFFGQGTRLTVV.

The chain combines TRBV28 with TRBJ2-1; D possibly corresponds to TRBD2 (6 bases). V shed 6 bases and J shed 14 bases, with 20 bases lying between them. The V gene's germline CDR1 is MDHEN and CDR2 SYDVKM. The CDR3 totals 13 residues. Written as DNA, the CDR3 is TGTGCCAGCAGCCAACCGCCCCAGGGCGGGGAGTTCTTC. This encodes CASSQPPQGGEFF.

V and J are TRBV28 and TRBJ1-2; D is possibly TRBD1 (6 bases). CDR1 is MDHEN, CDR2 SYDVKM, per germline. This CDR3 has 13 residues. Trimming removed 2 bases at V and 2 bases at J, with 6 bases between. The CDR3 loop reads CASSLTGNYGYTF. For the CDR3, the DNA is TGTGCCAGCAGTTTAACAGGGAACTATGGCTACACCTTC.

The chain couples TRBV5-1 to TRBJ2-3; TRBD2 matches at 9 bases. The ends lost 0 bases at V and 3 bases at J; junction bases unmatched: 8. The CDR3 contains 17 residues. The germline CDR1 and CDR2 sequences are SGHRS and YFSETQ. The CDR3 sequence: CASSLELVAGVTDTQYF. For the CDR3, the DNA is TGCGCCAGCAGCTTGGAGCTGGTAGCGGGGGTTACAGATACGCAGTATTTT.

The chain joins TRBV5-4 to TRBJ1-4; a possible D gene is TRBD1 (5 bases). The CDR3 runs 15 residues. Trimming left V 0 bases short and J 8 bases short, with 14 bases between. CDR1 SGHNT and CDR2 YYREEE come from the germline V gene (reference sequence). DNA for the CDR3: TGTGCCAGCAGCTTGGATCCGCAGGGAAGGGAAAAACTGTTTTTT. This translates into CASSLDPQGREKLFF.

The chain links TRBV29-1 to TRBJ2-5; 10 bases match TRBD2. The J segment lost 4 bases and the V segment lost 7 bases, leaving 3 bases of the junction unmatched. The CDR3 sequence is 12 residues long. Germline lookup yields CDR1 SQVTM and CDR2 ANQGSEA. CDR3 in amino acids: CSARTSGETQYF. DNA for the CDR3: TGCAGCGCGAGGACTAGCGGAGAGACCCAGTACTTC.

The chain combines TRBV5-1 with TRBJ1-4; TRBD1 matches at 8 bases. Germline V CDR1 and CDR2: SGHRS, YFSETQ. This CDR3 is built from 15 residues. V gave up 0 bases and J gave up 7 bases; unmatched junction bases: 5. CDR3 DNA sequence: TGCGCCAGCAGCTTGGGGGACAGGTCGGTTGAAAAACTGTTTTTT. Translated, it gives CASSLGDRSVEKLFF.

The chain recombines TRBV7-9 with TRBJ2-5; possible D gene TRBD1, 6 bases. CDR3 length: 13 amino acids. The germline V and J ends were trimmed by 5 bases and 5 bases, with 12 bases remaining between them. Looked up from germline, CDR1 is SEHNR and CDR2 is FQNEAQ (reference sequence). DNA for the CDR3: TGTGCCAGCAGCCCCGGACAGTCGGAGACCCAGTACTTC. Its translation: CASSPGQSETQYF.

The chain joins TRBV9 to TRBJ2-7; D gene ambiguous. Germline assignment: CDR1 SGDLS and CDR2 YYNGEE. V lost 0 bases to trimming and J lost 2 bases, with 9 bases between them. The CDR3 is 14 amino acids. The CDR3 here is CASSVGLSAYEQYF. As DNA, the CDR3 is TGTGCCAGCAGCGTAGGTCTCAGTGCCTACGAGCAGTACTTC.

V usage is TRBV7-8 and J usage is TRBJ1-4; TRBD1 matches 8 bases. Germline-derived CDR1 and CDR2 are SGHVS and FQNEAQ. With 4 bases clipped from V and 7 bases from J, the junction kept 11 bases outside the gene matches. This CDR3 is 16 amino acids long. Here the CDR3 DNA reads TGTGCCAGCAGCTGGGGGGCAGGGGGCGGAGGTGAAAAACTGTTTTTT. It encodes CASSWGAGGGGEKLFF. The whole variable domain, remainder taken from reference TRBV7-8 and TRBJ1-4, is GAGVSQSPRYKVAKRGQDVALRCDPISGHVSLFWYQQALGQGPEFLTYFQNEAQLDKSGLPSDRFFAERPEGSVSTLKIQRTQQEDSAVYLCASSWGAGGGGEKLFFGSGTQLSVL.

This clone came up a few times. V gene TRBV28 combines with J gene TRBJ1-5; 9 bases line up with TRBD1. The CDR3 is made up of 16 amino acids. J lost 2 bases, V lost 4 bases, and 6 bases had no gene match. Germline lookup yields CDR1 MDHEN and CDR2 SYDVKM. CDR3 amino acids: CASSSLTGGGNQPQHF. CDR3 nucleotide sequence: TGTGCCAGCAGTTCCTTGACAGGGGGAGGCAATCAGCCCCAGCATTTT. The full variable domain, completed using reference TRBV28 and TRBJ1-5, is DVKVTQSSRYLVKRTGEKVFLECVQDMDHENMFWYRQDPGLGLRLIYFSYDVKMKEKGDIPEGYSVSREKKERFSLILESASTNQTSMYLCASSSLTGGGNQPQHFGDGTRLSIL.